The 21 T cell receptor beta chains listed next were all sequenced from one sample in a study of shared clonotypes between healthy human individuals. Assay used: immunoSEQ multiplex PCR; TCRdb lists only in-frame clones, some missing. The table includes approximately 2,300,000 clones, approximately 90% detected once. The source material was naive CD4+ T cells from PBMCs. This sample's subset: CD45RA+ positively selected. These receptors were taken from a man in his late teens or twenties in good health. Some clones in this sample may be carry-over from other donors' samples.

The rearrangement uses TRBV9 and TRBJ2-1; 7 nucleotides align to TRBD1. Germline CDR1 SGDLS, CDR2 YYNGEE. The junction had 7 bases not matched to a gene; V was cut back by 6 bases and J by 7 bases. The CDR3 has 13 residues. The CDR3 reads CASIAGQANEQFF. The CDR3 nucleotides are TGTGCCAGCATTGCCGGACAGGCGAATGAGCAGTTCTTC.

The chain combines TRBV10-3 with TRBJ2-7; no clear D gene. The germline CDR1 and CDR2 sequences are ENHRY and SYGVKD. V was pared by 6 bases and J by 7 bases, with 16 bases between. The CDR3 loop spans 13 amino acids. The CDR3 is CAIRGMGLGEQYF. In nucleotides, the CDR3 is TGTGCCATCAGAGGGATGGGCCTGGGGGAGCAGTACTTC.

This chain connects TRBV29-1 to TRBJ1-1, with D possibly TRBD1 on 6 matching bases. Germline V gene sequence: CDR1 SQVTM, CDR2 ANQGSEA. CDR3 size: 14 residues. The V end lost 2 bases, the J end lost 7 bases, and 17 bases lay between the germline ends. The CDR3 sequence: CSVEWRTATNEAFF. The DNA of the CDR3 is TGCAGCGTTGAATGGAGGACAGCAACGAATGAAGCTTTCTTT.

This clone has more than one count but fewer than ten. The CDR3 region is CSVEDMGDTEAFF. DNA of the CDR3: TGCAGCGTTGAAGATATGGGGGACACTGAAGCTTTCTTT. This chain connects TRBV29-1 to TRBJ1-1, with D tentatively TRBD1 (5 bases). V gave up 0 bases and J gave up 3 bases, with 8 bases separating them. The CDR3 extends over 13 amino acids. Per the germline V gene, CDR1 is SQVTM and CDR2 is ANQGSEA.

The chain employs TRBV10-2 and TRBJ2-1; D call uncertain. Germline V gene sequence: CDR1 WSHSY, CDR2 SAAADI. Trimming left V 2 bases short and J 2 bases short, with 7 bases between. CDR3 size: 14 residues. The CDR3 sequence: CASSEPGPYNEQFF. The CDR3 DNA sequence: TGCGCCAGCAGTGAGCCCGGCCCCTACAATGAGCAGTTCTTC.

This rearrangement joins TRBV25-1 to TRBJ1-4; D is unresolved. The CDR3 runs 14 residues. Germline V gene lookup returns CDR1 MGHDK and CDR2 SYGVNS. V lost 7 bases and J 0 bases, leaving 9 bases between the germline ends. The CDR3 coding sequence is TGTGCCAGCATGGAGGCAACAACTAATGAAAAACTGTTTTTT. Protein: CASMEATTNEKLFF.

The gene calls are TRBV5-1 and TRBJ2-3; D may be TRBD2 (6 bases). V was cut by 4 bases and J by 7 bases, with 22 bases left in between. Germline-derived CDR1 and CDR2 are SGHRS and YFSETQ. The CDR3 length is 16 residues. CDR3 region: CASSPPVGGAGNTQYF. CDR3 DNA: TGCGCCAGCAGCCCACCCGTGGGGGGAGCAGGGAATACGCAGTATTTT. Looking up the rest from reference TRBV5-1 and TRBJ2-3 gives the full variable domain: KAGVTQTPRYLIKTRGQQVTLSCSPISGHRSVSWYQQTPGQGLQFLFEYFSETQRNKGNFPGRFSGRQFSNSRSEMNVSTLELGDSALYLCASSPPVGGAGNTQYFGPGTRLTVL.

The chain combines TRBV19 with TRBJ2-1; 14 bases line up with TRBD2. The V segment lost 6 bases and the J segment 6 bases; nucleotides outside the gene matches: 4. Per germline, CDR1 LNHDA and CDR2 SQIVND (reference sequence). The CDR3 contains 15 residues. The CDR3 DNA follows: TGTGCCAGTAGCGAGACTAGCGGGGGGGGCAATGAGCAGTTCTTC. The encoded protein is CASSETSGGGNEQFF.

The chain combines TRBV7-2 with TRBJ1-2, with D unresolved. This CDR3 region has 14 residues. In germline, CDR1 is SGHTA, CDR2 FQGNSA. Trimming cost V 1 base and J 4 bases, with 10 bases left between them. CDR3 sequence (DNA): TGTGCCAGCAGCTTAGTTGGTCTGGGCTATGGCTACACCTTC. It is translated as CASSLVGLGYGYTF. Drawing the rest from reference TRBV7-2 and TRBJ1-2, the complete variable domain is GAGVSQSPSNKVTEKGKDVELRCDPISGHTALYWYRQSLGQGLEFLIYFQGNSAPDKSGLPSDRFSAERTGGSVSTLTIQRTQQEDSAVYLCASSLVGLGYGYTFGSGTRLTVV.

The gene calls are TRBV2 and TRBJ1-1, with D tentatively TRBD1 (5 bases). V lost 8 bases and J 10 bases, leaving 8 bases between the germline ends. CDR3 length equals 9 residues. Germline V lookup: CDR1 SNHLY, CDR2 FYNNEI. CDR3 residues: CASGGGAFF. CDR3 in DNA: TGTGCCAGCGGGGGGGGAGCTTTCTTT.

The chain is built from TRBV19 and TRBJ1-2; D may be TRBD1 (6 bases). V lost 3 bases, J lost 1 base, and 21 bases lay in between. This CDR3 has 18 amino acids. In germline, CDR1 is LNHDA, CDR2 SQIVND (reference sequence). CDR3 nucleotide sequence: TGTGCCAGTAGTATGAGCAGGGGCCGTCCGAAATTTAACTATGGCTACACCTTC. Amino acids: CASSMSRGRPKFNYGYTF.

The chain couples TRBV27 to TRBJ1-1; the match to TRBD1 covers 9 bases. Trimming removed 6 bases from V and 1 base from J; junction bases left unmatched: 6. CDR1 and CDR2 (germline): MNHEY, SMNVEV (reference sequence). The CDR3 has 15 amino acids. The CDR3 loop is CASRQTGGWNTEAFF. The CDR3, as DNA: TGTGCCAGCAGACAGACAGGGGGGTGGAACACTGAAGCTTTCTTT.

This chain joins TRBV28 and TRBJ2-6; no firm D call. With 8 bases removed from V and 0 bases from J, the gap between germline ends came to 8 bases. CDR1 and CDR2 from the germline V gene are MDHEN and SYDVKM. This CDR3 is built from 14 residues. CDR3 bases: TGTGCCAGCGTCACCACCTCTGGGGCCAACGTCCTGACTTTC. It specifies CASVTTSGANVLTF.

The CDR3 region is CASSFTMSTEAFF. Here the CDR3 DNA reads TGTGCCAGCAGCTTTACAATGAGCACTGAAGCTTTCTTT. The V call is TRBV7-3, the J call TRBJ1-1; D is undetermined. Germline-derived CDR1 and CDR2 are SGHTA and FQGTGA. This CDR3 comprises 13 residues. Trimming took 3 bases from V and 4 from J, leaving 9 bases between them. The full variable domain, completed using reference TRBV7-3 and TRBJ1-1, is GAGVSQTPSNKVTEKGKYVELRCDPISGHTALYWYRQSLGQGPEFLIYFQGTGAADDSGLPNDRFFAVRPEGSVSTLKIQRTERGDSAVYLCASSFTMSTEAFFGQGTRLTVV.

The rearrangement links TRBV6-4 to TRBJ1-6, with D maybe TRBD1 (5 bases). CDR3 length: 15 residues. The V end was cut by 6 bases, the J end by 3 bases, with 12 bases between. CDR1 is MRHNA and CDR2 is SNTAGT in the germline V gene. CDR3 in DNA: TGTGCCAGCAGGCCGGACACGGTCTATAATTCACCCCTCCACTTT. Translation: CASRPDTVYNSPLHF.

The CDR3 nucleotides are TGTGCCAGCAGCTTACTTTCGCAAGAGACCCAGTACTTC. Its protein is CASSLLSQETQYF. The chain employs TRBV5-6 and TRBJ2-5, with no clear D. Germline values: CDR1 SGHDT, CDR2 YYEEEE. The germline V and J ends were trimmed by 2 bases and 2 bases, with 7 bases remaining between them. The CDR3 sequence is 13 residues long.

This clone occurred a few times. The genes are TRBV18 and TRBJ2-1; D is ambiguous. V lost 2 bases, J lost 4 bases, and 9 bases lay in between. The CDR3 contains 14 residues. Germline assignment: CDR1 KGHSH and CDR2 LQKENI. The DNA of the CDR3 is TGTGCCAGCTCACCAGCCTACGGATACAATGAGCAGTTCTTC. This codes for CASSPAYGYNEQFF.

This CDR3 is CASSLALWTGGYEQYF. The CDR3 nucleotides read TGTGCCAGCAGCTTAGCTTTGTGGACAGGGGGCTACGAGCAGTACTTC. V gene TRBV11-2 combines with J gene TRBJ2-7; TRBD1 aligns across 10 bases. The junction had 6 bases not matched to a gene; V was cut back by 1 base and J by 3 bases. The CDR3 extends over 16 amino acids. Germline V gene sequence: CDR1 SGHAT, CDR2 FQNNGV. Full variable domain (rest looked up from reference TRBV11-2 and TRBJ2-7): EAGVAQSPRYKIIEKRQSVAFWCNPISGHATLYWYQQILGQGPKLLIQFQNNGVVDDSQLPKDRFSAERLKGVDSTLKIQPAKLEDSAVYLCASSLALWTGGYEQYFGPGTRLTVT.

With regard to this clone: Other DNA sequences of this sample code for an identical CDR3. This chain connects TRBV5-1 to TRBJ1-4; perhaps TRBD1 as D (5 bases). Looked up from germline, CDR1 is SGHRS and CDR2 is YFSETQ. The CDR3 totals 13 residues. Trimming shortened V by 3 bases and J by 7 bases, and 10 bases separated the two germline ends. The CDR3 protein is CASSSRGGEKLFF. The CDR3 nucleotides read TGCGCCAGCAGCTCGAGGGGCGGTGAAAAACTGTTTTTT.

The chain is built from TRBV4-3 and TRBJ2-3; TRBD1 might be the D (6 bases). Trimming left V 4 bases short and J 6 bases short, with 11 bases between. CDR3 length: 13 residues. Germline loops: CDR1 LGHNA, CDR2 YSLEER. CDR3 nucleotide sequence: TGCGCCAGCAGCCGGGGGCCGTGGGATACGCAGTATTTT. It yields the protein CASSRGPWDTQYF.

This chain joins TRBV6-1 and TRBJ1-2; 7 bases align to TRBD1. V shed 4 bases, J shed 7 bases, and the junction held 12 bases outside the gene matches. The germline V gene encodes CDR1 MNHNS and CDR2 SASEGT. The CDR3 sequence is 15 residues long. In DNA, the CDR3 is TGTGCCAGCAGTGCGATAACAGGGGAGGGGCGTGGCTACACCTTC. Protein: CASSAITGEGRGYTF.